The clone carrying this T cell receptor beta chain has more than one count but fewer than ten. Its antigen is still unknown. The sample comes from a study of T cell responses to AZD1222 COVID-19 vaccine. The study, taken as a whole, reports: Unmutated variant regions are reportedly targeted by nearly half of spike-specific TCRs.

Assay: immunoSEQ multiplex PCR; the TCRdb copy retains only in-frame clones and omits some. The table lists roughly 100,000 clones, 70% to 90% of them singletons. Sequences were derived from peripheral blood, sampled on day 0 of AZD1222 vaccination. The source of this sequence is an adult in good health.

The CDR3 nucleotides are TGTGCCAGCAGTGACGGACGCTATGGCTACACCTTC. Translated, it gives CASSDGRYGYTF. The chain joins TRBV25-1 to TRBJ1-2; D is unresolved. This CDR3 has 12 amino acids. CDR1 is MGHDK and CDR2 is SYGVNS in the germline V gene. Between the trimmed V and J ends, which lost 3 bases and 4 bases, there was a span of 6 bases.